This T cell receptor (beta chain) was sequenced for a study of a mutant IDH1 vaccine in newly diagnosed glioma. At the level of the study: A roughly 62% male, 37.5% female split and a mean age of around 41 years characterized treated patients.

As for time point: week 23, last vaccination. One vaccine dose held 300 ug of mutant IDH1 20-mer peptide and came with topical imiquimod. V gave up 11 bases and J gave up 1 base, with 11 bases separating them. In germline, CDR1 is ENHRY, CDR2 SYGVKD. The CDR3 runs 13 residues. Study-level findings and limits: Overall, approximately 93% of patients had vaccine-induced immune responses. Changes in top peripheral clonotypes did not appear linked to pseudoprogression.

In its sample, this clone was seen once. Its specificity is unknown. Method: immunoSEQ multiplex PCR; TCRdb's copy keeps in-frame clones and lacks some. The data show around 80,000 clones, approximately 85% seen once. V gene TRBV10-3 combines with J gene TRBJ2-2; D is undetermined. Sequenced material: PBMCs, taken from a glioma patient whose treatment included an IDH1 peptide vaccine. The source of this sequence is a woman aged 50 to 60 with glioma. The CDR3 coding sequence is TGTGCCGCCCGGAAGGGGAACACCGGGGAGCTGTTTTTT. Encoded protein: CAARKGNTGELFF.